One sample yielded the 5 T cell receptor beta chains listed below, sequenced in a study of a mutant IDH1 vaccine in newly diagnosed glioma. Time point in this sample: week 23, last vaccination. Every vaccination contained 300 ug of the mutant IDH1 20-mer peptide and was paired with topical imiquimod. Method: immunoSEQ multiplex PCR; TCRdb's copy keeps in-frame clones and lacks some. The table lists about 65,000 clones, more than 75% of them singletons. Antigen specificity for these receptors is unknown. Material: PBMCs, obtained from a glioma patient whose treatment included an IDH1 peptide vaccine. These receptors originate from a man aged 25-40 years with glioma.

This clone occurred once. This rearrangement joins TRBV7-9 to TRBJ2-7, with TRBD1 identical over 12 bases. The germline CDR1 and CDR2 sequences are SEHNR and FQNEAQ (reference sequence). The J segment lost 5 bases and the V segment lost 7 bases, leaving 6 bases of the junction unmatched. This CDR3 comprises 14 residues. The CDR3 protein is CASNFGTGGDEQYF. CDR3 DNA sequence: TGTGCCAGCAACTTCGGGACAGGGGGCGACGAGCAGTACTTC.

The chain recombines TRBV7-9 with TRBJ1-1; possibly TRBD1 for D (5 bases). The germline V gene has CDR1 SEHNR and CDR2 FQNEAQ (reference sequence). CDR3 length equals 13 residues. V dropped 8 bases and J dropped 8 bases, with 18 bases sitting between them. CDR3 residues: CASFRTSGTEAFF. Written as DNA, the CDR3 is TGTGCCAGCTTTAGAACAAGTGGGACCGAAGCTTTCTTT.

The genes are TRBV29-1 and TRBJ1-1, with 10 bases lining up with TRBD1. CDR3 size: 13 residues. Trimming took 6 bases from V and 8 from J; bases not matched to a gene: 9. The germline V gene encodes CDR1 SQVTM and CDR2 ANQGSEA. CDR3 sequence (DNA): TGCAGCGTACGACAGGGGGCGCTCCCCGAAGCTTTCTTT. Residues: CSVRQGALPEAFF.

V is TRBV18 and J is TRBJ2-5; D may be TRBD2 (6 bases). Trimming cost V 6 bases and J 4 bases, with 18 bases left between them. CDR3 length: 15 residues. Germline V gene lookup returns CDR1 KGHSH and CDR2 LQKENI. As DNA, the CDR3 is TGTGCCAGCTCCCTACTTGCGGGGAGTGCAGAGACCCAGTACTTC. It is translated as CASSLLAGSAETQYF.

On this clone: One end of the junction does not line up with germline, which may come from a read error. J is TRBJ2-5 and V is TRBV11-2; D is perhaps TRBD1 or TRBD2 (5 bases each). Germline V gives CDR1 SGHAT, CDR2 FQNNGV. The CDR3 has 13 amino acids. CDR3 DNA sequence: TGTGCCAGCAGCTGGGGGTGGGAAGATACCCAGTACTTC. This sequence encodes CASSWGWEDTQYF.